One and the same sample provided the 14 T cell receptor beta chains below, sequenced in a study of blood T cell repertoires in COVID-19. Generated by immunoSEQ multiplex PCR, the TCRdb table keeps only in-frame clones and is missing some. This sample has under 200,000 clones, with 85% to 90% found just once. Sequenced sample: peripheral blood. All receptors derive from a woman in her 70s with acute or convalescent COVID-19.

The chain couples TRBV5-1 to TRBJ1-4; a weak D match, TRBD1 (6 bases). There are 16 residues in the CDR3. Trimming removed 4 bases from V and 4 bases from J, with 17 bases in between. Germline CDR1 SGHRS, CDR2 YFSETQ. The CDR3 protein is CASSGGLGGRNEKLFF. The CDR3 nucleotides read TGCGCCAGCAGCGGGGGCCTCGGCGGGCGTAATGAAAAACTGTTTTTT.

The CDR3 DNA reads TGTGCCACCAGTGACACCCATCCGGGATCCTACGAGCAGTACTTC. This translates into CATSDTHPGSYEQYF. This rearrangement joins TRBV24-1 to TRBJ2-7, with D tentatively TRBD2 (5 bases). CDR3 length: 15 residues. Germline CDR1 reads KGHDR; CDR2 reads SFDVKD. V was pared by 4 bases and J by 1 base, with 13 bases between.

The J gene is TRBJ1-5, the V gene TRBV5-1; D is possibly TRBD1 (5 bases). V shed 0 bases and J shed 4 bases, with 11 bases lying between them. The germline V gene encodes CDR1 SGHRS and CDR2 YFSETQ. The CDR3 is 15 amino acids. The CDR3 DNA sequence: TGCGCCAGCAGCTTGGAAGGGGTGGGAAATCAGCCCCAGCATTTT. Translating it yields CASSLEGVGNQPQHF.

The rearrangement links TRBV3-1 (or the pseudogene TRBV3-2) to TRBJ2-1; D not certain. Trimming took 0 bases from V and 6 from J, leaving 9 bases between them. Per the germline V gene, CDR1 is LGHDT and CDR2 is YNNKEL (reference sequence). The CDR3 contains 14 residues. CDR3 coding DNA: TGTGCCAGCAGCCAAGATCCGCGGTTCAATGAGCAGTTCTTC. The encoded protein is CASSQDPRFNEQFF.

CDR3 DNA sequence: TGTGCCAGCAGTTACGGTGACAGGTCTGGATCAGAAGCTTTCTTT. Protein: CASSYGDRSGSEAFF. The J gene is TRBJ1-1, the V gene TRBV6-5; D may be TRBD1 (6 bases). Trimming pared 2 bases from V and 8 bases from J, leaving 18 bases between. The CDR3 sequence is 15 residues long. CDR1 and CDR2 (germline): MNHEY, SVGAGI.

This clone has a single count. The gene calls are TRBV2 and TRBJ2-4; maybe TRBD1 (6 bases). This CDR3 spans 16 amino acids. Germline V gives CDR1 SNHLY, CDR2 FYNNEI. V was cut by 7 bases and J by 10 bases, with 26 bases left in between. In DNA form, the CDR3 reads TGTGCCAGCAAAGGGCCCCGGACAGCTCAACCCCTGATTCAGTACTTC. This sequence encodes CASKGPRTAQPLIQYF.

The chain combines TRBV7-2 with TRBJ2-3; perhaps TRBD1 as D (5 bases). The germline CDR1 and CDR2 sequences are SGHTA and FQGNSA. The CDR3 runs 12 residues. With 6 bases removed from V and 5 bases from J, the gap between germline ends came to 9 bases. The CDR3 here is CASRKQGDTQYF. The CDR3 bases are TGTGCCAGCAGAAAGCAGGGAGATACGCAGTATTTT.

The chain employs TRBV19 and TRBJ2-7, with D uncertain. Trimming took off 3 bases at V and 3 bases at J, with 12 bases between the two ends. Germline V gene sequence: CDR1 LNHDA, CDR2 SQIVND (reference sequence). This CDR3 is 14 amino acids long. In DNA, the CDR3 is TGTGCCAGTAGTATGGAGAGCTCGGGCTACGAGCAGTACTTC. Protein: CASSMESSGYEQYF.

The chain couples TRBV6-5 to TRBJ2-1, with no clear D. V shed 6 bases and J shed 6 bases, with 15 bases lying between them. The CDR3 spans 14 residues. Germline CDR1 MNHEY, CDR2 SVGAGI. The CDR3 is CASSDWQSFNEQFF. CDR3 DNA sequence: TGTGCCAGCAGCGACTGGCAGAGCTTCAATGAGCAGTTCTTC.

This chain connects TRBV2 to TRBJ2-4; the match to TRBD1 covers 7 bases. The length of the CDR3 is 14 residues. The junction had 7 bases not matched to a gene; V was cut back by 5 bases and J by 6 bases. Germline loops: CDR1 SNHLY, CDR2 FYNNEI. Here the CDR3 DNA reads TGTGCCAGCAGTCAGGGGGTCACTCCAAACATTCAGTACTTC. Protein product: CASSQGVTPNIQYF. Looking up the rest from reference TRBV2 and TRBJ2-4 gives the full variable domain: EPEVTQTPSHQVTQMGQEVILRCVPISNHLYFYWYRQILGQKVEFLVSFYNNEISEKSEIFDDQFSVERPDGSNFTLKIRSTKLEDSAMYFCASSQGVTPNIQYFGAGTRLSVL.

The V and J genes are TRBV6-5 and TRBJ1-1, with 7 nucleotides matching TRBD1. Trimming cost V 6 bases and J 1 base; bases outside gene matches: 5. Germline V CDR1 and CDR2: MNHEY, SVGAGI. The CDR3 consists of 14 residues. This CDR3 is CASSSRDRNTEAFF. The CDR3 DNA sequence: TGTGCCAGCAGCTCCCGGGACAGGAACACTGAAGCTTTCTTT.

The V call is TRBV6-5, the J call TRBJ1-1; TRBD1 agrees at 7 bases. CDR3 size: 15 residues. The junction had 11 bases not matched to a gene; V was cut back by 6 bases and J by 4 bases. Germline CDR1 is MNHEY and CDR2 is SVGAGI. This chain's CDR3 is CASSPRQGRVTEAFF. CDR3 in DNA: TGTGCCAGCAGCCCCCGACAGGGCAGAGTCACTGAAGCTTTCTTT.

The chain recombines TRBV6-6 with TRBJ1-5; TRBD1 might be the D (5 bases). V dropped 0 bases and J dropped 0 bases, with 6 bases sitting between them. CDR3 length: 15 amino acids. Per germline, CDR1 MNHNY and CDR2 SVGAGI (reference sequence). The CDR3 reads CASSYSGGSNQPQHF. The DNA for the CDR3 is TGTGCCAGCAGTTACTCGGGGGGTAGCAATCAGCCCCAGCATTTT.

This sequence joins TRBV4-3 and TRBJ1-2, with unresolved D. V was pared by 0 bases and J by 6 bases, with 17 bases between. Germline V gene lookup returns CDR1 LGHNA and CDR2 YSLEER. The CDR3 runs 16 residues. The CDR3 coding sequence is TGCGCCAGCAGCCAAGATCAAGGACTTTTCAGAAATGGCTACACCTTC. This codes for CASSQDQGLFRNGYTF.